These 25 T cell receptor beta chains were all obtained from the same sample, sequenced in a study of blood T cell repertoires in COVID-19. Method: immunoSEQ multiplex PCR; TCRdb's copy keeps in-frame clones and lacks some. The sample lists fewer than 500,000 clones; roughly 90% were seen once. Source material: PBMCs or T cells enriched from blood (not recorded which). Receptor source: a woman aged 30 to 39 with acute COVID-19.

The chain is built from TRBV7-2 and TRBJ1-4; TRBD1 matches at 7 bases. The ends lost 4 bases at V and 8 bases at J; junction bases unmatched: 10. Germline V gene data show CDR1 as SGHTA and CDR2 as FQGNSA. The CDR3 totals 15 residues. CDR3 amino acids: CASSSLGGKEEKLFF. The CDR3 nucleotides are TGTGCCAGCAGCTCCCTAGGGGGCAAGGAAGAAAAACTGTTTTTT.

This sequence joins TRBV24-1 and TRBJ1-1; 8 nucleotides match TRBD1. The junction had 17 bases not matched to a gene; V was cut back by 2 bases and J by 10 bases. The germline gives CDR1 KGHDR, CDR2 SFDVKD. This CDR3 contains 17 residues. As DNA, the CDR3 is TGTGCCACCAGTGATTCAAAATCCCGGGACAGGCAGAACGGAGCTTTCTTT. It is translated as CATSDSKSRDRQNGAFF.

CDR3 protein: CASSAPPGLAGVGTDTQYF. The DNA of the CDR3 is TGTGCCAGCAGCGCCCCCCCGGGACTAGCGGGGGTCGGCACAGATACGCAGTATTTT. The chain links TRBV9 to TRBJ2-3; TRBD2 aligns across 14 bases. The J segment lost 1 base and the V segment lost 3 bases, leaving 10 bases of the junction unmatched. The CDR3 has 19 amino acids. Germline values: CDR1 SGDLS, CDR2 YYNGEE.

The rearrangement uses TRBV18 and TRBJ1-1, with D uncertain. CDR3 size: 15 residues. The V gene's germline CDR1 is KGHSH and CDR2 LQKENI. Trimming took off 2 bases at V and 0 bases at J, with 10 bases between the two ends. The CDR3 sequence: CASSPVRHMNTEAFF. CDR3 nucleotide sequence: TGTGCCAGCTCACCAGTGAGACACATGAACACTGAAGCTTTCTTT.

The CDR3 here is CASSKGAGDTGELFF. CDR3 nucleotide sequence: TGTGCCAGCAGCAAGGGGGCGGGTGACACCGGGGAGCTGTTTTTT. The chain carries TRBV6-2 or TRBV6-3 and TRBJ2-2; 7 positions match TRBD1. V shed 6 bases, J shed 3 bases, and the junction held 7 bases outside the gene matches. This CDR3 region has 15 residues. Germline values: CDR1 MNHEY, CDR2 SVGEGT.

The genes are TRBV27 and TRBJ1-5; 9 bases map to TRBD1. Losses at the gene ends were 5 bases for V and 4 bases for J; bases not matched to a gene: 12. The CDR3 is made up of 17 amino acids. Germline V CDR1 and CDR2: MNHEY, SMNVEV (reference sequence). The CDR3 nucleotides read TGTGCCAGCAGTCTACAAGACCCGGGACAGGGTAATCAGCCCCAGCATTTT. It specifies CASSLQDPGQGNQPQHF.

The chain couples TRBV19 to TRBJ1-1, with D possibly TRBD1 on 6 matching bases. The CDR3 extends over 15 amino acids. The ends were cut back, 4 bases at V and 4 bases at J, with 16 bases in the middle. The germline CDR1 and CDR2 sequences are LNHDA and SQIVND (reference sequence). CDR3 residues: CASSTTQGYGTEAFF. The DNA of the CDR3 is TGTGCCAGTAGTACGACACAGGGATACGGCACTGAAGCTTTCTTT.

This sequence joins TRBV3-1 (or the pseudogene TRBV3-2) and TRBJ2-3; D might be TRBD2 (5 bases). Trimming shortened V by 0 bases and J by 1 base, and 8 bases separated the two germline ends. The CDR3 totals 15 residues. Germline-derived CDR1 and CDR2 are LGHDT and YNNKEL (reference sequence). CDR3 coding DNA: TGTGCCAGCAGCCAAGACCCCGGGGGCACAGATACGCAGTATTTT. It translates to CASSQDPGGTDTQYF.

CDR3 sequence: CASSEAWDITLYGYTF. The CDR3 DNA sequence: TGTGCCAGCAGTGAAGCCTGGGACATCACCTTGTACGGCTACACCTTC. The chain couples TRBV6-1 to TRBJ1-2; tentative D call: TRBD1 (6 bases). Trimming cost V 0 bases and J 8 bases, with 19 bases left between them. Germline V gene lookup returns CDR1 MNHNS and CDR2 SASEGT. The CDR3 runs 16 residues.

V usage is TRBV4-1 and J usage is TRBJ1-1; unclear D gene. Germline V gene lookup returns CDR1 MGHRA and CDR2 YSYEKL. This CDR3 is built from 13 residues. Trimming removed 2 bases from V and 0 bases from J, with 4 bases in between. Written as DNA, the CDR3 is TGCGCCAGCAGCCAAACAGTGAACACTGAAGCTTTCTTT. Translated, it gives CASSQTVNTEAFF.

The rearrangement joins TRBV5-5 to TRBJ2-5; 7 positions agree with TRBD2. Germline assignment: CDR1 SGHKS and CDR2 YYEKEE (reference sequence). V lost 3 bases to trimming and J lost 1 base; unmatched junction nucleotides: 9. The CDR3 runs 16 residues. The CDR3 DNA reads TGTGCCAGCAGCTCGGCCGTAGCGGGCGCCCAAGAGACCCAGTACTTC. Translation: CASSSAVAGAQETQYF.

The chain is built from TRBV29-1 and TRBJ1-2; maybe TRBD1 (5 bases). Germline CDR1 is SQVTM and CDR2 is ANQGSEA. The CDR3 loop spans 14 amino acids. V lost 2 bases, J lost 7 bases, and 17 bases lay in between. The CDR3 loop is CSVEPRTLPPGYTF. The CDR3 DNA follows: TGCAGCGTTGAACCGAGGACACTCCCTCCTGGCTACACCTTC.

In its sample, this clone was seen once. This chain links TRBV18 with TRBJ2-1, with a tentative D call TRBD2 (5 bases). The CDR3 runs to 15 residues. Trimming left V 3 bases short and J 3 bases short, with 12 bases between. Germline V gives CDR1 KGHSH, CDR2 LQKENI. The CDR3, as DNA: TGTGCCAGCTCACCCGGACTTTCTGACTACAATGAGCAGTTCTTC. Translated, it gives CASSPGLSDYNEQFF.

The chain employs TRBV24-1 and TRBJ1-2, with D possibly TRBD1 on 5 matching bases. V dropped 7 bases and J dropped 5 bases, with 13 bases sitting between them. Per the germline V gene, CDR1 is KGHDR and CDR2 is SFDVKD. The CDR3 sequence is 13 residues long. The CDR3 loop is CATSHGTSYGYTF. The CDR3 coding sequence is TGTGCCACCAGCCACGGGACTTCTTATGGCTACACCTTC.

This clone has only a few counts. This CDR3 is CASSQERSTGPSNYGYTF. The CDR3 DNA follows: TGCGCCAGCAGCCAAGAGCGGAGTACAGGGCCCTCTAACTATGGCTACACCTTC. The chain has TRBV4-3 and TRBJ1-2, with D possibly matching TRBD1 (6 bases). The V gene lost 0 bases and the J gene lost 0 bases, with 17 bases spanning the gap. There are 18 residues in the CDR3. The germline CDR1 and CDR2 sequences are LGHNA and YSLEER.

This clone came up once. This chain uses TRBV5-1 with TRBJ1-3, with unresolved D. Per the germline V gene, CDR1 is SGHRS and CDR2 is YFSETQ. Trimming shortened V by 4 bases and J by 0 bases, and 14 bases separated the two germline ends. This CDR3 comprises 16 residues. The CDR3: CASSPMELSSGNTIYF. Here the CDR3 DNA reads TGCGCCAGCAGCCCCATGGAGCTGAGCTCTGGAAACACCATATATTTT.

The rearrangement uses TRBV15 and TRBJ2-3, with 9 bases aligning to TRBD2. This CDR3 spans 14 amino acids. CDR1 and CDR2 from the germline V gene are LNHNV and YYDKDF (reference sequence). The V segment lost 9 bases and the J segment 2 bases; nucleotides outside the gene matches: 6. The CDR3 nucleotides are TGTGCCACAAGAGCGGGGGGATCCACAGATACGCAGTATTTT. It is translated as CATRAGGSTDTQYF.

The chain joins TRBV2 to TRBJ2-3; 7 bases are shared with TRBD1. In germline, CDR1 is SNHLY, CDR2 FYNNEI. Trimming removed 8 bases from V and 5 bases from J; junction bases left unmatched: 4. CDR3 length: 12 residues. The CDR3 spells CASDRVEDTQYF. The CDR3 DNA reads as TGTGCCAGCGACAGGGTTGAAGATACGCAGTATTTT. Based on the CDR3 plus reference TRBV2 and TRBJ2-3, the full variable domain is EPEVTQTPSHQVTQMGQEVILRCVPISNHLYFYWYRQILGQKVEFLVSFYNNEISEKSEIFDDQFSVERPDGSNFTLKIRSTKLEDSAMYFCASDRVEDTQYFGPGTRLTVL.

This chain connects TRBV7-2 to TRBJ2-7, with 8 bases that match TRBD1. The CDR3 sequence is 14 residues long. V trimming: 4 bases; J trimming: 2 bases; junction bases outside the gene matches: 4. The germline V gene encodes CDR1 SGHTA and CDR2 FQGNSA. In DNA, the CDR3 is TGTGCCAGCAGCTCGGACAGGGAACCCTACGAGCAGTACTTC. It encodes CASSSDREPYEQYF.

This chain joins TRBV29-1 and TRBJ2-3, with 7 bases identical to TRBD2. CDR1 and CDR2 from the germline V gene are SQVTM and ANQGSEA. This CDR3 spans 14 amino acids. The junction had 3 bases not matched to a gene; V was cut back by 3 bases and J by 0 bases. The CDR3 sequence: CSVEGGSSTDTQYF. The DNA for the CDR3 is TGCAGCGTTGAGGGGGGGAGTAGCACAGATACGCAGTATTTT.

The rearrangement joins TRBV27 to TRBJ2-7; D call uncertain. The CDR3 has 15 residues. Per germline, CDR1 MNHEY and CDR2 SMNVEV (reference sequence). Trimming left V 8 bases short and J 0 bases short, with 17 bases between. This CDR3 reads CASRVSRTISYEQYF. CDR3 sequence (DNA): TGTGCCAGCCGTGTTTCGCGTACCATCTCCTACGAGCAGTACTTC.

In DNA, the CDR3 is TGTGCCAGCAGCCCCTCTGACAGGGCGTCTGGAAACACCATATATTTT. Translated, it gives CASSPSDRASGNTIYF. The V and J genes are TRBV3-1 (or the pseudogene TRBV3-2) and TRBJ1-3; TRBD1 matches at 7 bases. The V gene end was trimmed by 4 bases and the J gene end by 1 base; junction bases not matched to a gene: 7. Germline V gene data show CDR1 as LGHDT and CDR2 as YNNKEL (reference sequence). This CDR3 contains 16 residues.

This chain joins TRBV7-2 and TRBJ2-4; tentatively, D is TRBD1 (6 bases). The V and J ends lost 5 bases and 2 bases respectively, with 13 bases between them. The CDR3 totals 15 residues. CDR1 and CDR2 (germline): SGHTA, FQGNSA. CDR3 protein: CASSLQGLSKNIQYF. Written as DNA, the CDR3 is TGTGCCAGCAGCCTCCAGGGGCTATCCAAAAACATTCAGTACTTC.

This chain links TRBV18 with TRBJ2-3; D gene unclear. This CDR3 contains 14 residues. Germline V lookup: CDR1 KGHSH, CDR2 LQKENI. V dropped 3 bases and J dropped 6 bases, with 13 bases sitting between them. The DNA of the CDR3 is TGTGCCAGCTCACCGAGGTCTGAGGTGGATACGCAGTATTTT. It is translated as CASSPRSEVDTQYF.

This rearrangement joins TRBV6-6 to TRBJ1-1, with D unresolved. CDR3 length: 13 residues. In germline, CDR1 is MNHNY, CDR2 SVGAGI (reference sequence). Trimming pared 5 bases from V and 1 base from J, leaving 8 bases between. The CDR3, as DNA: TGTGCCAGCAGTCCCCTAGGGAACACTGAAGCTTTCTTT. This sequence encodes CASSPLGNTEAFF.